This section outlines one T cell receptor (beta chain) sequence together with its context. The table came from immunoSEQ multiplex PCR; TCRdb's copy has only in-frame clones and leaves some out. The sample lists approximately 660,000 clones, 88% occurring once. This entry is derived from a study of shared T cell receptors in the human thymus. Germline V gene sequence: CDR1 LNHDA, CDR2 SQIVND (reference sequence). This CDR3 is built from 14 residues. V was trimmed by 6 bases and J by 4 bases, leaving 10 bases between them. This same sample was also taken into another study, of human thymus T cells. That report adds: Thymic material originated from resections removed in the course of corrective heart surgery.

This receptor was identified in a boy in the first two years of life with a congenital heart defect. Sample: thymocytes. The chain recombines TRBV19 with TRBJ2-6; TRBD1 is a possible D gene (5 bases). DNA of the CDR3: TGTGCCAGTAGCGATTGGACAGGGGCCAACGTCCTGACTTTC. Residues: CASSDWTGANVLTF.